This T cell receptor beta chain is from a study of blood T cell repertoires in COVID-19. Method: immunoSEQ multiplex PCR; TCRdb's copy keeps in-frame clones and lacks some. The sample records 180,000 or so clones, over 75% being singletons. This CDR3 is built from 15 residues. The germline gives CDR1 MGHDK, CDR2 SYGVNS. Trimming cost V 3 bases and J 5 bases, with 16 bases left between them. Sample: peripheral blood. The receptor was derived from a woman over 75 with active or convalescent COVID-19. The rearrangement links TRBV25-1 to TRBJ2-5; D may be TRBD2 (6 bases). The CDR3 protein is CASSDLAGNRETQYF. CDR3 sequence (DNA): TGTGCCAGCAGTGATTTGGCGGGGAATCGGGAGACCCAGTACTTC. Filled out from reference TRBV25-1 and TRBJ2-5, the complete variable domain reads EADIYQTPRYLVIGTGKKITLECSQTMGHDKMYWYQQDPGMELHLIHYSYGVNSTEKGDLSSESTVSRIRTEHFPLTLESARPSHTSQYLCASSDLAGNRETQYFGPGTRLLVL.